This T cell receptor (beta chain) derives from a study of T cell changes during pregnancy in multiple sclerosis. CDR3 length: 15 residues. Trimming at V came to 0 bases and at J to 6 bases, leaving 4 bases not matched to a gene. In germline, CDR1 is ENHRY, CDR2 SYGVKD. The data were produced by immunoSEQ multiplex PCR, yet TCRdb's version contains in-frame clones alone and is incomplete. The sample lists approximately 70,000 clones; around nine tenths were seen once. The sequence was obtained from a female donor with multiple sclerosis, enrolled in a pregnancy study. The chain couples TRBV10-3 to TRBJ1-2; 10 bases fit TRBD1. Sequences were derived from peripheral blood, sampled in the third trimester of pregnancy. The CDR3 coding sequence is TGTGCCATCAGTGAGTCGGGGGGACAGGGGCATGGCTACACCTTC. It translates to CAISESGGQGHGYTF.